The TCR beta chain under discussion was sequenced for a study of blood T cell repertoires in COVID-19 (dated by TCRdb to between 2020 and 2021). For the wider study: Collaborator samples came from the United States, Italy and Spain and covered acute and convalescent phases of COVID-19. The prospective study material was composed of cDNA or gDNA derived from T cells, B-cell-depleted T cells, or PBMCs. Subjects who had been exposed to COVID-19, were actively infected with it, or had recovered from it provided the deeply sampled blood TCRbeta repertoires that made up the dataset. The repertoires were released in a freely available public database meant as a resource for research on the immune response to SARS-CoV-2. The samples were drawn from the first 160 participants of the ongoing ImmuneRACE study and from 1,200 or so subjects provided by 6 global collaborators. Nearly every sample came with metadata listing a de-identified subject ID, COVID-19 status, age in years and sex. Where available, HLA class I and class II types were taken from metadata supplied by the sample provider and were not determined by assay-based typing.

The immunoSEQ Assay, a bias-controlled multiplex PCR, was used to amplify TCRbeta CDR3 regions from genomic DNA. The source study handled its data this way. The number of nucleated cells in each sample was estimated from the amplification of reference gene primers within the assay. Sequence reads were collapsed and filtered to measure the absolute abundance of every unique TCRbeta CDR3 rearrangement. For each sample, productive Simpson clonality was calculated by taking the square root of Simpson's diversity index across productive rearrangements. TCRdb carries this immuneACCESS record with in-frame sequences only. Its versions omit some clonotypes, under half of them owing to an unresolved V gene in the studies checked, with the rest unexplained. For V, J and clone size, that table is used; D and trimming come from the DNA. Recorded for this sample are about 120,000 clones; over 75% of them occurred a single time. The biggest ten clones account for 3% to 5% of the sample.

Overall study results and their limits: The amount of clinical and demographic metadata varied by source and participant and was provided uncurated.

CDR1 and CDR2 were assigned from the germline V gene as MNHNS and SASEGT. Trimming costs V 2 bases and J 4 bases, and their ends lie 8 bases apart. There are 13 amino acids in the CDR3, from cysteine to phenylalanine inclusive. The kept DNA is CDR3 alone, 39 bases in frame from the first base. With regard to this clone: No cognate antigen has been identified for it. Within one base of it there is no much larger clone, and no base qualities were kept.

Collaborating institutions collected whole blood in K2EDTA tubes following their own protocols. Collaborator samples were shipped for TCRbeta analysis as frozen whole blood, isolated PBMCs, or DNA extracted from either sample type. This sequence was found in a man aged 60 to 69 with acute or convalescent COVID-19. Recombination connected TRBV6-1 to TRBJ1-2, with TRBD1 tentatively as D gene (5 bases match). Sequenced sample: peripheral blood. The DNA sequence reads TGTGCCAGCAGTGAATCCGGGGGCTATGGCTACACCTTC. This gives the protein CASSESGGYGYTF.